This TCR beta chain came from a study of technical replicates of blood from a few donors. Method: immunoSEQ multiplex PCR; TCRdb's copy keeps in-frame clones and lacks some. The table has tens of thousands of clones, around 95% seen once. The CDR3 is made up of 9 amino acids. Per the germline V gene, CDR1 is MDHEN and CDR2 is SYDVKM. Sequencing was carried out using T cells isolated from PBMCs. The TCR sequence derives from a human donor in good health. J is TRBJ1-3 and V is TRBV28; no clear D gene. Here the CDR3 reads CGPRNTIYF. The CDR3 DNA sequence: TGTGGGCCACGAAACACCATATATTTT.